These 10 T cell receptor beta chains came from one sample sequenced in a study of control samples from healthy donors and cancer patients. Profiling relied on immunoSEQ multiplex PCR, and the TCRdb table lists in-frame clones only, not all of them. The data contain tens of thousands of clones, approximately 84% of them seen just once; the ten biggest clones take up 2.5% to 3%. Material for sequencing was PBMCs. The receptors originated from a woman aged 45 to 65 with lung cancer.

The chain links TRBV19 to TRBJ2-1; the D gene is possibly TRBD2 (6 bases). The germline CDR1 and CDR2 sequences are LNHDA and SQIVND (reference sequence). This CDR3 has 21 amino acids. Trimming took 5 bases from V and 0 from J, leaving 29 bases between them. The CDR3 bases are TGTGCCAGTAGTCTCGGGGGTGCAGGGACCCTATCCATAAGCTCCTACAATGAGCAGTTCTTC. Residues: CASSLGGAGTLSISSYNEQFF.

CDR3 in DNA: TGTGCCAGCGGGTTCGCGGGCAGGGACAATCAGCCCCAGCATTTT. This encodes CASGFAGRDNQPQHF. The gene calls are TRBV6-5 and TRBJ1-5; D possibly corresponds to TRBD1 (5 bases). Trimming pared 8 bases from V and 3 bases from J, leaving 17 bases between. Germline assignment: CDR1 MNHEY and CDR2 SVGAGI. The CDR3 length is 15 residues.

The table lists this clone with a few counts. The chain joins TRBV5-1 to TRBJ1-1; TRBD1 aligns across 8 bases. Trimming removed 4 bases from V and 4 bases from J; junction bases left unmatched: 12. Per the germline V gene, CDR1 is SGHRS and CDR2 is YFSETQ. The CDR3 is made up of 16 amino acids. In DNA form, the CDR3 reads TGCGCCAGCAGCCCTATTCAGGGGGCCCTGGGCACTGAAGCTTTCTTT. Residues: CASSPIQGALGTEAFF.

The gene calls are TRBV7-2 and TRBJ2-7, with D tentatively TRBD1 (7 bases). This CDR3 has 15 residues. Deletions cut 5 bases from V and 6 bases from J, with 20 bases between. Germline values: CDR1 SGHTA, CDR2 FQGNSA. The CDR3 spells CASSVQGRGALEQYF. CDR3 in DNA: TGTGCCAGCAGCGTACAGGGGCGGGGAGCTCTCGAGCAGTACTTC.

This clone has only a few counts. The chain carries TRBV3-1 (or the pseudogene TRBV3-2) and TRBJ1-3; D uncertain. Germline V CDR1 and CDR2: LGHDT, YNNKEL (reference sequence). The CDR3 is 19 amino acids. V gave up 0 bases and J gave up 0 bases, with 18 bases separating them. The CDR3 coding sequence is TGTGCCAGCAGCCAAGAGTCGGACTGGCAGTATTTCTCTGGAAACACCATATATTTT. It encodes CASSQESDWQYFSGNTIYF.

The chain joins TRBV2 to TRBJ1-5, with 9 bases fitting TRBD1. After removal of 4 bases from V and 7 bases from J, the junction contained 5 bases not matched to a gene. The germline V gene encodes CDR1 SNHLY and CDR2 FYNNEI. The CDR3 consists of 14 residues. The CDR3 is CASSAGQGGQPQHF. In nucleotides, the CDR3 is TGTGCCAGCAGTGCGGGACAGGGAGGACAGCCCCAGCATTTT.

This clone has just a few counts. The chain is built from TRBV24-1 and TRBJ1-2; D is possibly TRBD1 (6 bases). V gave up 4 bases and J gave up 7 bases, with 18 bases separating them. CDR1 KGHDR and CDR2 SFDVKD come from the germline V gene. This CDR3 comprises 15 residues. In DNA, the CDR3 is TGTGCCACCAGTGACCGACAAGGGGGGGGTCGTGGCTACACCTTC. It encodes CATSDRQGGGRGYTF.

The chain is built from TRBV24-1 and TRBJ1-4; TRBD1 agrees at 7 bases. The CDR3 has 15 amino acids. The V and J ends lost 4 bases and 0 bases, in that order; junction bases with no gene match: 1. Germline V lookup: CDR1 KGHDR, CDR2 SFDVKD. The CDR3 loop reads CATSDQGATNEKLFF. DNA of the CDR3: TGTGCCACCAGTGACCAGGGGGCAACTAATGAAAAACTGTTTTTT.

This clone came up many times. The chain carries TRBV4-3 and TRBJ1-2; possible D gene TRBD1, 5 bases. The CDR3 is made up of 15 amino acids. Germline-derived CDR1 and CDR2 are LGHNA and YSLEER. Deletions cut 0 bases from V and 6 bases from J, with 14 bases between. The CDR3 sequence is CASSQEGRGVDGYTF. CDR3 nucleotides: TGCGCCAGCAGCCAAGAAGGTCGGGGGGTCGATGGCTACACCTTC.

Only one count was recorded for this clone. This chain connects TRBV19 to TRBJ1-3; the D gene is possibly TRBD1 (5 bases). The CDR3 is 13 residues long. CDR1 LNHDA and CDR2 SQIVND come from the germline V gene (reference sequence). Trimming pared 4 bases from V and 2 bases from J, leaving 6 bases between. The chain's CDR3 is CASSRGAGNTIYF. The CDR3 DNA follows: TGTGCCAGTAGTAGAGGGGCTGGAAACACCATATATTTT.